This T cell receptor beta chain was found in a study of blood T cells in healthy people across ages. Next came a second PCR, run for about 7 to 11 cycles, which used a sample-barcoded 5' primer along with a J-beta primer mix. CDR3-containing paired-end reads numbered at least 2.5 million in each sample. TCRdb independently ran MiXCR on the 5' RACE reads; one entry per CDR3 protein. In the table there are 650,000 to 900,000 distinct CDR3 sequences, around 62% of which are singletons. This clonotype has just one count. Its target is not known. Whole-study findings and limits: Diversity estimated from one million T cells was considered an underestimate.

The V end lost 1 base, the J end lost 11 bases, and 12 bases lay between the germline ends. Germline CDR1 and CDR2: LNHNV and YYDKDF (reference sequence). CDR3 length: 13 amino acids. This sequence was found in a young man in good health. Material for sequencing was blood. J is TRBJ1-5 and V is TRBV15; weak D call: TRBD1 (5 bases). The CDR3, as DNA: TGTGCCACCAGCAGAGTTCGTGGGGCCACCCAGCATTTT. This gives the protein CATSRVRGATQHF.